This TCR beta chain came from a study of Graves' ophthalmopathy and Graves' hyperthyroidism. Trimming took 3 bases from V and 3 from J, leaving 18 bases between them. Looked up from germline, CDR1 is DFQATT and CDR2 is SNEGSKA (reference sequence). There are 15 residues in the CDR3. This clonotype was seen many times. As the template, RNA transcripts were used to amplify TCR beta CDR3 regions. Amplification began with first-round RT-PCR using HTBI primers, then second-round multiplex PCR was performed. TCRdb re-derived calls from the multiplex PCR reads in MiXCR, one entry per CDR3 protein. This table has a few hundred thousand distinct CDR3 sequences, roughly 17% appearing once.

The sample comprised peripheral blood. The sequence derives from an adult woman with stable Graves' hyperthyroidism. The chain employs TRBV20-1 and TRBJ2-7; no clear D. Here the CDR3 DNA reads TGCAGTGCTAGGGCCCCTGGAAGGAGAGACTACGAGCAGTACTTC. Translated, it gives CSARAPGRRDYEQYF.